These 29 T cell receptor beta chains were all obtained from the same sample, sequenced in a study of neurological immune-mediated disorders. TCRdb passed the 5' RACE reads through MiXCR, listing each CDR3 protein once. The data show some 77,000 distinct CDR3 sequences, with approximately 9.4% seen just once and 1.5% to 2% held by the top ten. Sequenced input: PBMCs. The source is a man aged 50 to 60 in good health.

For this clonotype: A read error may explain this, as a much larger clone is one base away. The chain recombines TRBV3-1 with TRBJ2-2; D may match TRBD1 or TRBD2 (5 bases each). Germline CDR1 reads LGHDT; CDR2 reads YNNKEL (reference sequence). The CDR3 length is 14 residues. CDR3 in DNA: TGTGCCAGCAGCCAAGTAAGGGGCTCCGGGGATCTGTTTTTT. Translated, it gives CASSQVRGSGDLFF.

The table lists this clonotype with many counts. The V gene is TRBV6-6, the J gene TRBJ2-5, with 10 nucleotides matching TRBD2. Germline V gene lookup returns CDR1 MNHNY and CDR2 SVGAGI (reference sequence). J lost 10 bases, V lost 0 bases, and 11 bases had no gene match. The CDR3 length is 16 residues. The CDR3 sequence is CASSYSSPSGGDVQYF. The CDR3 DNA follows: TGTGCCAGCAGTTACTCTAGTCCTAGCGGGGGAGATGTCCAGTACTTC.

This clonotype was recorded many times. Mismatch with germline at one junction end may stem from a read error. The chain joins TRBV20-1 to TRBJ2-7; tentatively, D is TRBD1 or TRBD2 (6 bases each). CDR1 is DFQATT, CDR2 SNEGSKA, per germline (reference sequence). The CDR3 has 14 residues. CDR3 DNA sequence: TGCAGTGCTAGGCCGGTGGGGGGCTCCCACGAGCAGTACTTC. This codes for CSARPVGGSHEQYF.

This clonotype showed up many times. The chain employs TRBV7-9 and TRBJ2-7; TRBD1 is a possible D gene (5 bases). Trimming stripped 5 bases from V and 0 bases from J, with 17 bases between. The CDR3 length is 16 residues. Germline CDR1 reads SEHNR; CDR2 reads FQNEAQ (reference sequence). CDR3 DNA: TGTGCCAGCAGCGCCGGCGGACATCTGAGCTCCTACGAGCAGTACTTC. As protein: CASSAGGHLSSYEQYF.

This clonotype was seen at least ten times. J is TRBJ2-7 and V is TRBV5-1, with TRBD1 matching over 10 bases. The CDR3 spans 15 residues. With V trimmed by 4 bases and J by 0 bases, 4 bases remained unmatched. Per the germline V gene, CDR1 is SGHRS and CDR2 is YFSETQ. DNA of the CDR3: TGCGCCAGCAGCGCACGGACAGGGGGCTCCTACGAGCAGTACTTC. It yields the protein CASSARTGGSYEQYF. Complete variable domain (other parts from reference TRBV5-1 and TRBJ2-7): KAGVTQTPRYLIKTRGQQVTLSCSPISGHRSVSWYQQTPGQGLQFLFEYFSETQRNKGNFPGRFSGRQFSNSRSEMNVSTLELGDSALYLCASSARTGGSYEQYFGPGTRLTVT.

This clonotype was counted at least ten times. V and J are TRBV5-5 and TRBJ1-2; TRBD1 aligns across 8 bases. Germline V lookup: CDR1 SGHKS, CDR2 YYEKEE (reference sequence). The V gene end was trimmed by 0 bases and the J gene end by 6 bases; junction bases not matched to a gene: 13. The CDR3 has 17 amino acids. In DNA form, the CDR3 reads TGTGCCAGCAGCTTGGTTAATCTAATTCAGGACAGGGATGGCTACACCTTC. Translating gives CASSLVNLIQDRDGYTF.

There are many counts of this clonotype. The chain couples TRBV6-2 or TRBV6-3 to TRBJ2-1; 16 bases match TRBD2. CDR3 length: 18 residues. Per germline, CDR1 MNHEY and CDR2 SVGEGT. The V gene end was trimmed by 0 bases and the J gene end by 2 bases; junction bases not matched to a gene: 1. The DNA for the CDR3 is TGTGCCAGCAGTTACTCCGGGACTAGCGGGAGGGCCTACAATGAGCAGTTCTTC. Protein: CASSYSGTSGRAYNEQFF.

The table lists this clonotype with many counts. This chain joins TRBV9 and TRBJ2-5; 9 bases are a match to TRBD2. Germline CDR1 SGDLS, CDR2 YYNGEE. J was trimmed by 5 bases and V by 4 bases; bases with no gene match: 9. The CDR3 is made up of 15 amino acids. CDR3 residues: CASSPASGIGETQYF. Here the CDR3 DNA reads TGTGCCAGCAGCCCGGCTAGCGGGATAGGCGAGACCCAGTACTTC.

Of note for this clonotype: Being one base from a much bigger clone, this may be a read error. This chain joins TRBV20-1 and TRBJ2-2; D remains ambiguous. With 0 bases removed from V and 3 bases from J, the gap between germline ends came to 11 bases. The V gene's germline CDR1 is DFQATT and CDR2 SNEGSKA (reference sequence). The length of the CDR3 is 15 residues. The CDR3 DNA follows: TGCAGTGCTAGAGATCCACATGTCTACACCGGGGAGCTGTTTTTT. This gives the protein CSARDPHVYTGELFF.

The sample holds many counts of this clonotype. The chain is built from TRBV21-1 and TRBJ2-3; the DNA was not used to check the table's D call, TRBD2. TRBV21-1 is a pseudogene segment. This CDR3 contains 17 residues. CDR3 sequence: CASSNPASGGFTDTQYF. CDR3 sequence (DNA): TGTGCCAGCAGCAATCCGGCTAGCGGGGGCTTCACAGATACGCAGTATTTT.

This clonotype came up many times. The J gene is TRBJ1-1, the V gene TRBV12-3 or TRBV12-4, with TRBD1 as a possible D gene (5 bases). The V end was cut by 3 bases, the J end by 1 base, with 9 bases between. This CDR3 is 14 amino acids long. The CDR3 DNA reads TGTGCCAGCAGTTTCTCTGGGGGGAACACTGAAGCTTTCTTT. This gives the protein CASSFSGGNTEAFF.

This clonotype was found many times. The CDR3 DNA follows: TGCAGCGTTGGGGGGACAGGGGGGAAATCCTACGAGCAGTACTTC. Its translation is CSVGGTGGKSYEQYF. The chain joins TRBV29-1 to TRBJ2-7, with 11 nucleotides matching TRBD1. V lost 4 bases to trimming and J lost 1 base; unmatched junction nucleotides: 6. CDR1 is SQVTM and CDR2 is ANQGSEA in the germline V gene. The CDR3 has 15 amino acids.

At least ten counts were recorded for this clonotype. V and J are TRBV4-2 and TRBJ1-5; TRBD1 aligns across 8 bases. The CDR3 has 15 amino acids. The germline gives CDR1 LGHNA, CDR2 YNFKEQ. With 1 base clipped from V and 5 bases from J, the junction kept 4 bases outside the gene matches. CDR3 DNA: TGTGCCAGCAGCCAAGGGACAGGGCGGTATCAGCCCCAGCATTTT. This codes for CASSQGTGRYQPQHF.

The table lists this clonotype with many counts. V gene TRBV7-2 combines with J gene TRBJ2-3; D ambiguous. The CDR3 totals 15 residues. V lost 2 bases to trimming and J lost 0 bases, with 9 bases between them. CDR1 and CDR2 from the germline V gene are SGHTA and FQGNSA. The CDR3 region is CASSLSLSSTDTQYF. CDR3 coding DNA: TGTGCCAGCAGCTTATCGCTCTCTAGCACAGATACGCAGTATTTT.

This clonotype was seen ten or more times. This sequence joins TRBV28 and TRBJ1-6; perhaps TRBD1 as D (6 bases). Trimming removed 5 bases at V and 8 bases at J, with 10 bases between. This CDR3 is built from 13 residues. Germline assignment: CDR1 MDHEN and CDR2 SYDVKM. The CDR3 reads CASSQTGHSPLHF. As DNA, the CDR3 is TGTGCCAGCAGTCAAACAGGGCATTCACCCCTCCACTTT.

The table lists this clonotype with many counts. V and J are TRBV28 and TRBJ2-1, with TRBD2 matching 13 bases. This CDR3 spans 17 amino acids. The V gene end was trimmed by 3 bases and the J gene end by 4 bases; junction bases not matched to a gene: 6. Germline CDR1 reads MDHEN; CDR2 reads SYDVKM. The CDR3 reads CASSLLLAGGRYNEQFF. CDR3 nucleotide sequence: TGTGCCAGCAGTTTGTTACTAGCGGGAGGGCGATACAATGAGCAGTTCTTC.

This clonotype was detected many times. The chain joins TRBV3-1 to TRBJ2-7; 10 bases line up with TRBD1. V lost 1 base and J lost 5; bases outside the gene matches: 8. This CDR3 spans 16 amino acids. In germline, CDR1 is LGHDT, CDR2 YNNKEL (reference sequence). CDR3 DNA: TGTGCCAGCAGCCAAGTAGGGACAGGGGTTATCCACGAGCAGTACTTC. This gives the protein CASSQVGTGVIHEQYF.

In its sample, this clonotype was seen many times. The rearrangement links TRBV11-2 to TRBJ2-2, with 10 bases fitting TRBD1. The junction had 8 bases not matched to a gene; V was cut back by 6 bases and J by 7 bases. CDR1 and CDR2 from the germline V gene are SGHAT and FQNNGV. CDR3 length: 15 residues. CDR3 protein: CASRGDRGRGGELFF. CDR3 nucleotides: TGTGCCAGCAGAGGAGACAGGGGGCGAGGCGGGGAGCTGTTTTTT.

This clonotype was counted at least ten times. The J gene is TRBJ2-1, the V gene TRBV5-1; the D is unclear. V was clipped by 3 bases and J by 0 bases, with 13 bases between them. The CDR3 has 16 residues. Germline values: CDR1 SGHRS, CDR2 YFSETQ. The CDR3 DNA follows: TGCGCCAGCAGCTCCGGCCGGCAAAGCTCCTACAATGAGCAGTTCTTC. Amino acids: CASSSGRQSSYNEQFF.

This clonotype was counted at least ten times. The rearrangement uses TRBV5-1 and TRBJ2-3; D is unresolved. Germline CDR1 is SGHRS and CDR2 is YFSETQ. V was shortened by 0 bases and J by 0 bases, with 8 bases between the two germline ends. The CDR3 is 15 amino acids. The DNA of the CDR3 is TGCGCCAGCAGCTTGGTGCGGACGAGCACAGATACGCAGTATTTT. Amino acids: CASSLVRTSTDTQYF. Looking up the rest from reference TRBV5-1 and TRBJ2-3 gives the full variable domain: KAGVTQTPRYLIKTRGQQVTLSCSPISGHRSVSWYQQTPGQGLQFLFEYFSETQRNKGNFPGRFSGRQFSNSRSEMNVSTLELGDSALYLCASSLVRTSTDTQYFGPGTRLTVL.

This clonotype was detected ten times or more. The genes are TRBV11-3 and TRBJ2-1, with D perhaps TRBD1 or TRBD2 (5 bases each). With 3 bases removed from V and 5 bases from J, the gap between germline ends came to 17 bases. CDR1 and CDR2 from the germline V gene are SGHNT and YENEEA. The CDR3 sequence is 16 residues long. The CDR3 DNA is TGTGCCAGCAGCTTTGGGCCGGGGACCCCAAACAATGAGCAGTTCTTC. Translation gives CASSFGPGTPNNEQFF.

This clonotype was observed a handful of times. The V and J genes are TRBV29-1 and TRBJ2-7; 7 bases line up with TRBD2. V lost 0 bases, J lost 4 bases, and 6 bases stayed unmatched. This CDR3 comprises 14 residues. Germline lookup yields CDR1 SQVTM and CDR2 ANQGSEA. The CDR3 nucleotides read TGCAGCGTTGAAGATAGTAAGGGAGGGTACGAGCAGTACTTC. It codes for CSVEDSKGGYEQYF.

This clonotype was detected ten times or more. The genes are TRBV20-1 and TRBJ2-1; 8 bases line up with TRBD2. The germline CDR1 and CDR2 sequences are DFQATT and SNEGSKA (reference sequence). V lost 0 bases, J lost 8 bases, and 9 bases stayed unmatched. The CDR3 runs 15 residues. In DNA form, the CDR3 reads TGCAGTGCTAGAGAGGGCGGGGGGCCCTATGATGAGCAGTTCTTC. The encoded protein is CSAREGGGPYDEQFF.

This clonotype was recorded many times. This chain joins TRBV9 and TRBJ2-5, with D possibly being TRBD1 (6 bases). V lost 6 bases and J 1 base, leaving 16 bases between the germline ends. Germline CDR1 is SGDLS and CDR2 is YYNGEE. CDR3 length: 15 amino acids. CDR3 nucleotide sequence: TGTGCCAGCACCAGAGAGGGGGTATTCCAAGAGACCCAGTACTTC. It is translated as CASTREGVFQETQYF.

This clonotype was counted at least ten times. This sequence joins TRBV7-2 and TRBJ2-7; 9 bases are shared with TRBD2. With 1 base clipped from V and 12 bases from J, the junction kept 10 bases outside the gene matches. Looked up from germline, CDR1 is SGHTA and CDR2 is FQGNSA. CDR3 length: 14 residues. For the CDR3, the DNA is TGTGCCAGCAGCTTAGTTGGATTAGCGGGAGTCCCGTACTTC. The encoded protein is CASSLVGLAGVPYF.

This clonotype has ten or more counts. The rearrangement uses TRBV12-3 or TRBV12-4 and TRBJ1-4; TRBD1 agrees at 11 bases. The CDR3 is made up of 14 amino acids. J gave up 8 bases and V 1 base, and 0 bases lay outside the gene matches. CDR3 sequence: CASSLGTGGEKLFF. CDR3 in DNA: TGTGCCAGCAGTTTAGGGACAGGGGGCGAAAAACTGTTTTTT.

This clonotype was counted ten times or more. The chain joins TRBV5-1 to TRBJ2-6, with D maybe TRBD1 (5 bases). The CDR3 runs to 16 residues. Looked up from germline, CDR1 is SGHRS and CDR2 is YFSETQ. V gave up 3 bases and J gave up 2 bases, with 12 bases separating them. In DNA form, the CDR3 reads TGCGCCAGCAGCTCGGACGCCAGGGCTGGGGCCAACGTCCTGACTTTC. Translating gives CASSSDARAGANVLTF. Supplemented by reference TRBV5-1 and TRBJ2-6, the full variable domain reads KAGVTQTPRYLIKTRGQQVTLSCSPISGHRSVSWYQQTPGQGLQFLFEYFSETQRNKGNFPGRFSGRQFSNSRSEMNVSTLELGDSALYLCASSSDARAGANVLTFGAGSRLTVL.

This clonotype was picked up many times. The CDR3 spells CASSDIAKNIQYF. The CDR3 DNA reads as TGCGCCAGCAGCGACATAGCCAAAAACATTCAGTACTTC. The chain is built from TRBV5-1 and TRBJ2-4; D unclear. Trimming took off 4 bases at V and 0 bases at J, with 5 bases between the two ends. The CDR3 is 13 amino acids. Germline-derived CDR1 and CDR2 are SGHRS and YFSETQ.

This clonotype was seen ten or more times. Here the CDR3 reads CASSYPPGQVYNEQFF. DNA for the CDR3: TGTGCCAGCAGTTACCCACCGGGACAAGTCTACAATGAGCAGTTCTTC. The chain has TRBV6-6 and TRBJ2-1, with D maybe TRBD1 (6 bases). Germline V gene sequence: CDR1 MNHNY, CDR2 SVGAGI (reference sequence). Trimming removed 2 bases from V and 3 bases from J, with 14 bases in between. The CDR3 has 16 amino acids.